This T cell receptor beta chain was profiled in a study of blood T cells in healthy people across ages (dated by TCRdb to the mid-2010s). At the level of the whole study: In model experiments, template switching captured roughly one uniquely barcoded TCR beta cDNA molecule for every two T cells. The study measured age-related changes in TCR beta repertoire diversity using deep sequencing normalized with unique cDNA molecular identifiers. The donors were divided into four age groups: young (average roughly 17 years), middle-aged (about 40), aged (roughly 66) and long-lived (around 80). To avoid experimental bias, donors of different ages were spread randomly across the sequencing lanes. The study analyzed two additional independent replicas of 1 million unique cDNA reads from the same blood draw for two donors, one aged 18 to 30 and one aged 80 or older.

Donors were a few dozen systemically healthy Caucasian individuals from Russia aged about 6 to 100 years. Each donor gave ten milliliters of peripheral blood, collected into EDTA-treated Vacutainer tubes. PBMCs were isolated by Ficoll-Paque density-gradient centrifugation, with at least 6 million obtained per sample. Trizol reagent was used to extract total RNA from the PBMCs, yielding at least 5 micrograms per sample. Naive CD45RAhigh/CD27high T cell percentages were measured by flow cytometry on a PBMC aliquot from every donor. Libraries were built with 5' RACE. Sequencing was performed on an Illumina HiSeq 2500. The second PCR ran for roughly 7 to 11 cycles and used a J-beta primer mix along with a sample-barcoded 5' primer. A unique molecular identifier was introduced onto each TCR beta cDNA molecule by a template-switch 5' adaptor carrying 12 random nucleotides. At least 2.5 million CDR3-containing paired-end reads were obtained from each sample. The Mint cDNA synthesis kit, primed by a TRBC-specific oligonucleotide, was used to synthesize first-strand cDNA from all RNA. Following uracil-DNA glycosylase treatment, all cDNA underwent a first 18-cycle PCR with the universal primers M1SS and BC2_uni_R. From the authors' description of their analysis: Normalization of each sample was performed by random selection of 1 million high-quality reads, each carrying a distinct molecular identifier. Reads with shared molecular identifiers were discarded instead of being binned into consensus sequences. MiTCR, run with a Q25 quality threshold and the strictest error-elimination algorithm, handled CDR3 identification, clonotype clustering and error correction. A nonparametric unseen species model with Euler transformation was used to estimate a lower bound on total TCR beta diversity. Starting from the raw public reads, TCRdb applied fastp trimming at Q25, assembled clones with MiXCR and retained in-frame beta chains. Rows with one shared CDR3 protein collapse into an entry with the most common genes and DNA. These V and J calls are TCRdb output, not the study's own analysis. The sample yields fewer than 800,000 distinct CDR3 sequences; over 20% were counted once. Of the sample, around 3.4% is held by the ten largest clones.

Overall study outcomes, separate from this receptor: As age increased, observed TCR beta diversity per million T cells dropped in a roughly linear way, and a significant reduction was already evident by age around 41. Compared with the aged group, more naive CD4+ T cells, fewer expanded clones and increased TCR diversity were shown by the long-lived group, suggesting age selection. Because donor CMV infection status was unknown, age-related changes in expanded clonotypes were potentially confounded. Conclusive comparison of naive and antigen-experienced compartments was prevented by the profiling of bulk unsorted PBMCs. Total diversity estimates from one million sequenced T cells were considered lower bounds and underestimates. The percentage of naive T cells measured by flow cytometry correlated strongly with observed TCR beta diversity.

This clonotype was counted a few times. Its antigen is currently not known. The input lacks base qualities; no much larger clone sits a single base away. Sequencing was performed on blood. This clonotype was sampled from a man in his 70s in good health.

The base sequence is TGCGCCAGCAGCGTAACACCCCCGAACACCGGGGAGCTGTTTTTT. Its product reads: CASSVTPPNTGELFF. The receptor chain draws on TRBV5-1 and TRBJ2-2, with the D gene call left open. Including cysteine and phenylalanine, the CDR3 has 15 amino acids. CDR3 DNA only is kept here, 45 bases in frame from base 1. V drops 4 bases and J drops 0 bases, leaving 10 bases in between. CDR1 and CDR2 were assigned from the germline V gene as SGHRS and YFSETQ.